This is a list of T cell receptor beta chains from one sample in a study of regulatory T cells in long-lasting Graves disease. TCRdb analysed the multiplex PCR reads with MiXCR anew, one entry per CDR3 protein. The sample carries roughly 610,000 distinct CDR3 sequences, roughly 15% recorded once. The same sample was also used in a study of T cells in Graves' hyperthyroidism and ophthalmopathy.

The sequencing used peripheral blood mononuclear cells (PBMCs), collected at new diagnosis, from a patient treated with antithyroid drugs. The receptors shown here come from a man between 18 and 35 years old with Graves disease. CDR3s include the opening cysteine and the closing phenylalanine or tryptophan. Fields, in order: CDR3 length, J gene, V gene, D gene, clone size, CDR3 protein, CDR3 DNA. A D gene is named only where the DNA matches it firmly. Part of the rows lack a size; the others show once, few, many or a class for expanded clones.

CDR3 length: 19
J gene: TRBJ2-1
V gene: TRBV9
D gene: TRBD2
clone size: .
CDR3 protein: CASSAEASGRVLINNEQFF
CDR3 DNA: TGTGCCAGCAGCGCAGAGGCTAGCGGGAGGGTCCTAATCAACAATGAGCAGTTCTTC

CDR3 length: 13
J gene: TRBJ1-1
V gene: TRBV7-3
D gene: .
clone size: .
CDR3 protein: CASSLTGSDKAFF
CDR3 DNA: TGTGCCAGCAGCTTAACGGGAAGTGACAAAGCTTTCTTT

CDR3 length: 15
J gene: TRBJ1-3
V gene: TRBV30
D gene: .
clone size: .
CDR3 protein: CAWSVGGIGGNTIYF
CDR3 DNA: TGTGCCTGGAGTGTCGGGGGGATCGGTGGAAACACCATATATTTT

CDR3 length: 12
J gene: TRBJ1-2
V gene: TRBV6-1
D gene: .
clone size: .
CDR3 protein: CASNGGDYGYTF
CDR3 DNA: TGTGCCAGCAATGGGGGCGACTATGGCTACACCTTC

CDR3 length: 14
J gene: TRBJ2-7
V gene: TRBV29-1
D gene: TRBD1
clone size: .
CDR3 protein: CSVAPDRPAYEQYF
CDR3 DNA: TGCAGCGTCGCCCCGGACAGGCCAGCCTACGAGCAGTACTTC

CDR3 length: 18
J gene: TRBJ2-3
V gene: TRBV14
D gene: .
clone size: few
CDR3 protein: CASSQAPIQTGLTDTQYF
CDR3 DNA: TGTGCCAGCAGCCAAGCCCCCATCCAGACTGGGCTTACAGATACGCAGTATTTT

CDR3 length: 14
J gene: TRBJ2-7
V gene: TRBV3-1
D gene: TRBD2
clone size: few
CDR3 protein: CASSPGTKLYEQYF
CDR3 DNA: TGTGCCAGCAGCCCCGGGACTAAACTTTACGAGCAGTACTTC

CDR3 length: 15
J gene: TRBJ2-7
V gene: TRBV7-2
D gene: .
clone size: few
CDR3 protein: CASSYVFRGGYEQYF
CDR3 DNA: TGTGCCAGCAGCTACGTATTCCGGGGTGGCTACGAGCAGTACTTC

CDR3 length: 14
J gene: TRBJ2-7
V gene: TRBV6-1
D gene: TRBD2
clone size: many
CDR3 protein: CASSERLADYEQYF
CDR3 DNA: TGTGCCAGCAGTGAGAGACTAGCGGATTACGAGCAGTACTTC

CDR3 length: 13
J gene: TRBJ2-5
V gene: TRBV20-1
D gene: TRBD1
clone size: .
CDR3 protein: CSAKRQGVETQYF
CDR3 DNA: TGCAGTGCCAAAAGACAGGGTGTAGAGACCCAGTACTTC

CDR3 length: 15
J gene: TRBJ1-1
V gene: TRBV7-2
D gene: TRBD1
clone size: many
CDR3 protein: CASSLVDRGGTEAFF
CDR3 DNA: TGTGCCAGCAGCTTGGTTGACAGGGGCGGCACTGAAGCTTTCTTT

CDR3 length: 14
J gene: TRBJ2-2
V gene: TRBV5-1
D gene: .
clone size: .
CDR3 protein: CASTFRDGAGELFF
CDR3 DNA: TGCGCCAGCACTTTCAGGGATGGTGCCGGGGAGCTGTTTTTT

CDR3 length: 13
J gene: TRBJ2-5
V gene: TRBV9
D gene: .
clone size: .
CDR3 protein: CASRRAAQETQYF
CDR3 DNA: TGTGCCAGCCGCCGGGCGGCACAAGAGACCCAGTACTTC

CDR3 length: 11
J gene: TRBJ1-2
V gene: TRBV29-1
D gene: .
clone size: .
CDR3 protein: CSVREDYGYTF
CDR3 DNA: TGCAGCGTCCGAGAGGACTACGGCTACACCTTC

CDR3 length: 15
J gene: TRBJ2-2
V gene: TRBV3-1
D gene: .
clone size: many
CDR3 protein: CASSQDRGRAGELFF
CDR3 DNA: TGTGCCAGCAGCCAAGACCGGGGAAGGGCCGGGGAGCTGTTTTTT